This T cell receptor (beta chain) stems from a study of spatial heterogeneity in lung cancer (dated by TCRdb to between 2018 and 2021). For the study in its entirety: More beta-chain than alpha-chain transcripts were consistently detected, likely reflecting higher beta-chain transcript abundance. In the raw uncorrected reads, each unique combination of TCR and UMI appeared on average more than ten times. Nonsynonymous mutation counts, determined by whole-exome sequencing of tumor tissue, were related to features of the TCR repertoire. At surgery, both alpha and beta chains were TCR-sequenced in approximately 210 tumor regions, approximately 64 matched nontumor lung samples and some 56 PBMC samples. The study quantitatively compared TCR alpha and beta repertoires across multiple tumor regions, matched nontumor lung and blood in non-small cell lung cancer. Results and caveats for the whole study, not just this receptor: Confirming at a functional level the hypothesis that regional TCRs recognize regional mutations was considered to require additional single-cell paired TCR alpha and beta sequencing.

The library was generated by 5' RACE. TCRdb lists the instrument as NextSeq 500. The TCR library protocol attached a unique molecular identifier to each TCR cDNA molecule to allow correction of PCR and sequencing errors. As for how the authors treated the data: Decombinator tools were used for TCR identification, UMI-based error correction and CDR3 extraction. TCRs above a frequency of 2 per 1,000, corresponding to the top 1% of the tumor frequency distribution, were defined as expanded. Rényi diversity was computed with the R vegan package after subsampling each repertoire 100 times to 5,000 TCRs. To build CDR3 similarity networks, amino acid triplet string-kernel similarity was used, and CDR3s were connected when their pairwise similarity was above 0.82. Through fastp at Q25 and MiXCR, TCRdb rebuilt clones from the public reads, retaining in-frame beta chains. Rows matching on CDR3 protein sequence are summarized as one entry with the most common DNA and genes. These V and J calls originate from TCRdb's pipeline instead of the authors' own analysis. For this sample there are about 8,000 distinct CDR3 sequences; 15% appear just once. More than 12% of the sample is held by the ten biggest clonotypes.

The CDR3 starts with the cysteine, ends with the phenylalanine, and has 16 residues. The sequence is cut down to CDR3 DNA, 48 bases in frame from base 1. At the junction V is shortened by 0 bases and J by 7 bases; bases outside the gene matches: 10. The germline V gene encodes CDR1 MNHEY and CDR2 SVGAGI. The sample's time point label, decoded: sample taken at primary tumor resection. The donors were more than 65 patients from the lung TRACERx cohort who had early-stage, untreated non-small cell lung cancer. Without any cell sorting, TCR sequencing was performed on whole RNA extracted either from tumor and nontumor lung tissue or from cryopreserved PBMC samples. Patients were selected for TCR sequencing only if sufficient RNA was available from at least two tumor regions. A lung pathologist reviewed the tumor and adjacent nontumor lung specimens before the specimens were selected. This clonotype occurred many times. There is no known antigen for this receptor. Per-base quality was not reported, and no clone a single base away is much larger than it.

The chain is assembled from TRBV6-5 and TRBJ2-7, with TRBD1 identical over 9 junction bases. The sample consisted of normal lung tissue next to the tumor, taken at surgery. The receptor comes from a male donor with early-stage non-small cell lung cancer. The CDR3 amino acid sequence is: CASSYSRTGVMLEQYF. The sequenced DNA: TGTGCCAGCAGTTACTCGAGGACAGGGGTGATGTTGGAGCAGTACTTC.